These T cell receptor beta chains were read from a single sample in a study of T-cell reconstitution after alpha-beta-depleted transplantation in children. TCRdb ran MiXCR on the PCR reads and lists one entry per CDR3 protein. The sample holds a few hundred thousand distinct CDR3 sequences, under 13% seen once. The sequences come from PBMCs from the stem cell graft donor, collected from the stem cell graft. All receptors derive from a human donor who donated a stem cell graft to a child with acute myeloid leukemia. Both conserved end residues are part of each CDR3. Fields, in order: V gene, CDR3 protein.

v_gene: TRBV2; CDR3aa: CASRDLGVTDEKLFF
v_gene: TRBV12-3/TRBV12-4; CDR3aa: CASSLGLGSEKLFF
v_gene: TRBV12-3/TRBV12-4; CDR3aa: CASRVRAAGELFF
v_gene: TRBV29-1; CDR3aa: CSVVGQNNEQFF
v_gene: TRBV3-1; CDR3aa: CASSPKGGAFNEQFF
v_gene: TRBV21-1; CDR3aa: CASSSWVSGANVLTF
v_gene: TRBV5-6; CDR3aa: CASSMGRSSYNEQFF
v_gene: TRBV20-1; CDR3aa: CSAPTITGLGEKLFF
v_gene: TRBV29-1; CDR3aa: CSVANERGVYNEQFF
v_gene: TRBV3-1; CDR3aa: CASTKASGAQETQYF
v_gene: TRBV5-5; CDR3aa: CASSWVTNTEAFF
v_gene: TRBV29-1; CDR3aa: CSVDPGGREKLFF
v_gene: TRBV6-5; CDR3aa: CASSYSHGTGGETQYF
v_gene: TRBV5-5; CDR3aa: CPSSLGLVGTQYF
v_gene: TRBV12-3/TRBV12-4; CDR3aa: CASSLGGRGYTDTQYF
v_gene: TRBV3-1; CDR3aa: CASSRVPGTSGGWTDTQYF
v_gene: TRBV7-9; CDR3aa: CASSSPREGSSYNEQFF
v_gene: TRBV10-2; CDR3aa: CASSESRVNTEAFF
v_gene: TRBV12-3/TRBV12-4; CDR3aa: CASSLDQGMSPLHF
v_gene: TRBV20-1; CDR3aa: CSPRNNEKLFF
v_gene: TRBV24-1; CDR3aa: CATSDGGAGETQYF
v_gene: TRBV29-1; CDR3aa: CSVEDSDEGTYEQYF
v_gene: TRBV7-3; CDR3aa: CASSRNVDTEAFF
v_gene: TRBV7-3; CDR3aa: CASSFGSVRSGANVLTF
v_gene: TRBV10-3; CDR3aa: CAISETVDTQYF
v_gene: TRBV19; CDR3aa: CASSIVRGRNGNEQFF
v_gene: TRBV7-2; CDR3aa: CASSLAGPYPEQYF
v_gene: TRBV3-1; CDR3aa: CAICLRQLQTLRSNIQYF
v_gene: TRBV9; CDR3aa: CASSEDLTGGLEKLFF
v_gene: TRBV25-1; CDR3aa: CASSDGQTPHEKLFF
v_gene: TRBV5-1; CDR3aa: CASSLTANGELFF
v_gene: TRBV11-2; CDR3aa: CASSGRTSGRPTQETQYF
v_gene: TRBV5-6; CDR3aa: CASSLTQGQDTDTQYF
v_gene: TRBV5-1; CDR3aa: CASSLADDTQYF
v_gene: TRBV18; CDR3aa: CASSPQQGTVYEQYF
v_gene: TRBV11-2; CDR3aa: CASSFGRGGRNTQYF
v_gene: TRBV7-9; CDR3aa: CASSLMGQNTGELFF
v_gene: TRBV20-1; CDR3aa: CSARTARAETYEQYF
v_gene: TRBV7-2; CDR3aa: CASSFGGPTDTQYF
v_gene: TRBV24-1; CDR3aa: CATSDRQNTGELFF
v_gene: TRBV12-3/TRBV12-4; CDR3aa: CASRGDRSNTGELFF
v_gene: TRBV6-5; CDR3aa: CASSYTVSTDTQYF
v_gene: TRBV12-5; CDR3aa: CASGLTSGRDIGVDEQFF
v_gene: TRBV21-1; CDR3aa: CASSKGRGNQPQHF
v_gene: TRBV20-1; CDR3aa: CSARDPRGAHTGELFF
v_gene: TRBV12-3/TRBV12-4; CDR3aa: CASSFEGANKYGYTF
v_gene: TRBV5-5; CDR3aa: CASSKQLTDQETQYF
v_gene: TRBV5-5; CDR3aa: CASGGQGTGNTIYF
v_gene: TRBV10-3; CDR3aa: CAISGGLLAGADTQYF
v_gene: TRBV12-3/TRBV12-4; CDR3aa: CASSLKAPYTDTQYF
v_gene: TRBV5-5; CDR3aa: CASSGGLAFQETQYF
v_gene: TRBV7-2; CDR3aa: CASVAGHQNTEAFF
v_gene: TRBV3-1; CDR3aa: CASARGTGGYEQYF
v_gene: TRBV29-1; CDR3aa: CSVVSTFGSTDTQYF
v_gene: TRBV29-1; CDR3aa: CSGKGRRQAQYF
v_gene: TRBV7-9; CDR3aa: CAIADRDNYGYTF
v_gene: TRBV9; CDR3aa: CASSGRPNTDTQYF